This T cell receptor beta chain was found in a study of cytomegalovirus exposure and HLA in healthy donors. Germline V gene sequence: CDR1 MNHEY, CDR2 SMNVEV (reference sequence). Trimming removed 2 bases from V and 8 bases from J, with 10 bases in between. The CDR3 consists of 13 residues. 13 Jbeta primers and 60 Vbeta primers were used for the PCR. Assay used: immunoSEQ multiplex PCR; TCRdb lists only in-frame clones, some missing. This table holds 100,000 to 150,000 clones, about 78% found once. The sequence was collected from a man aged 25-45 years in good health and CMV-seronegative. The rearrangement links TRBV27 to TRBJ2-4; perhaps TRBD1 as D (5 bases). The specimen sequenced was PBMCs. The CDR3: CASSLRGVDIQYF. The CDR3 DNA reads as TGTGCCAGCAGTTTAAGGGGTGTGGACATTCAGTACTTC.